The following is a TCR beta chain sequence with its context. The source of the sample is a study of T cells in Graves' hyperthyroidism and ophthalmopathy. Study-wide context: Pretreatment peripheral blood was obtained at initial diagnosis.

TCR beta CDR3 regions were amplified from RNA. During a first-round RT-PCR of the TCR CDR3, the HTBI primer set was used. In TCRdb, the multiplex PCR reads were re-called with MiXCR into one record per CDR3 protein. The sample gives about 760,000 distinct CDR3 sequences, roughly 32% of which show up once; 30% to 40% is in the top ten. The CDR3 is made up of 15 amino acids. V lost 6 bases and J lost 0, with 11 bases in between. Germline assignment: CDR1 MNHNY and CDR2 SVGAGI (reference sequence). The chain links TRBV6-6 to TRBJ1-4; D gene uncertain. Material: blood. The sequence was obtained from a woman in her thirties or forties with Graves' hyperthyroidism. For the CDR3, the DNA is TGTGCCAGCAGACCCCTGATCTCAACTAATGAAAAACTGTTTTTT. This encodes CASRPLISTNEKLFF.